The 9 T cell receptor beta chains below come from one sample, sequenced in a study of cytomegalovirus exposure and HLA in healthy donors listed by TCRdb under 2017. The library was obtained by the immunoSEQ multiplex PCR assay. The multiplex PCR relied on a mix of 60 forward primers for TCR Vbeta segments and 13 reverse primers for TCR Jbeta segments. Entries here come from immuneACCESS through TCRdb and include only in-frame sequences with V and J called. Some clones fail to appear in such tables; in the studies checked, an unresolved V gene covers under half of the shortfall, and the cause of the remainder is unknown. The sample profile shows approximately 120,000 clones; about 80% of them were found once. The ten biggest clones cover just over 2% of the sample. Source material: PBMCs. Source of these receptors: a human donor in good health.

This clone was seen a few times. This chain uses TRBV5-8 with TRBJ2-5, with TRBD2 matching 7 bases. CDR3 length: 14 residues. Trimming cost V 4 bases and J 4 bases; bases outside gene matches: 7. In germline, CDR1 is SGHTS, CDR2 YDEGEE. CDR3 sequence reads: CASSPGASGETQYF. CDR3 nucleotide sequence: TGTGCCAGCAGCCCTGGGGCTAGCGGAGAGACCCAGTACTTC.

The chain joins TRBV29-1 to TRBJ2-1, with TRBD1 identical over 9 bases. The CDR3 runs to 14 residues. CDR1 is SQVTM and CDR2 is ANQGSEA in the germline V gene. After removal of 4 bases from V and 8 bases from J, the junction contained 9 bases not matched to a gene. CDR3 coding DNA: TGCAGCGTTGGGAGGGACAGGGTAAACGATGAGCAGTTCTTC. Translated: CSVGRDRVNDEQFF.

The chain recombines TRBV28 with TRBJ1-2, with 8 bases identical to TRBD1. V was pared by 6 bases and J by 4 bases, with 4 bases of the junction left unmatched. The CDR3 has 13 amino acids. In germline, CDR1 is MDHEN, CDR2 SYDVKM. The CDR3 protein is CASSPTGGYGYTF. In DNA, the CDR3 is TGTGCCAGCAGCCCCACAGGGGGCTATGGCTACACCTTC.

The chain uses TRBV6-1 and TRBJ2-7, with 9 bases matching TRBD1. Per germline, CDR1 MNHNS and CDR2 SASEGT. The length of the CDR3 is 14 residues. After removal of 2 bases from V and 7 bases from J, the junction contained 6 bases not matched to a gene. CDR3 sequence: CASSELAGTGEQYF. The CDR3 DNA sequence: TGTGCCAGCAGTGAACTCGCCGGGACAGGGGAGCAGTACTTC.

This rearrangement joins TRBV2 to TRBJ1-1, with TRBD1 as a possible D gene (6 bases). V lost 3 bases, J lost 1 base, and 9 bases lay in between. The CDR3 contains 14 residues. The V gene's germline CDR1 is SNHLY and CDR2 FYNNEI. This chain's CDR3 is CASSDLDRNTEAFF. Written as DNA, the CDR3 is TGTGCCAGCAGTGATTTGGACAGGAACACTGAAGCTTTCTTT. Looking up the rest from reference TRBV2 and TRBJ1-1 gives the full variable domain: EPEVTQTPSHQVTQMGQEVILRCVPISNHLYFYWYRQILGQKVEFLVSFYNNEISEKSEIFDDQFSVERPDGSNFTLKIRSTKLEDSAMYFCASSDLDRNTEAFFGQGTRLTVV.

This chain links TRBV2 with TRBJ1-6, with TRBD1 matching over 9 bases. The CDR3 sequence is 13 residues long. In germline, CDR1 is SNHLY, CDR2 FYNNEI. The V gene end was trimmed by 6 bases and the J gene end by 9 bases; junction bases not matched to a gene: 3. CDR3 in amino acids: CASSRDRVSPLHF. The CDR3 DNA follows: TGTGCCAGCAGCCGGGACAGGGTTTCACCCCTCCACTTT. Complete variable domain (other parts from reference TRBV2 and TRBJ1-6): EPEVTQTPSHQVTQMGQEVILRCVPISNHLYFYWYRQILGQKVEFLVSFYNNEISEKSEIFDDQFSVERPDGSNFTLKIRSTKLEDSAMYFCASSRDRVSPLHFGNGTRLTVT.

V usage is TRBV6-5 and J usage is TRBJ1-4; no firm D call. Germline V gives CDR1 MNHEY, CDR2 SVGAGI. The CDR3 covers 13 residues. Trimming stripped 2 bases from V and 15 bases from J, with 16 bases between. Written as DNA, the CDR3 is TGTGCCAGCAGTTACGGGGAGGGCGCGGAAGTGTTTTTT. It specifies CASSYGEGAEVFF.

J is TRBJ1-6 and V is TRBV30, with 8 bases matching TRBD1. The CDR3 runs 14 residues. The V segment lost 2 bases and the J segment 8 bases; nucleotides outside the gene matches: 5. The germline CDR1 and CDR2 sequences are GTSNPN and SVGIG (reference sequence). The CDR3 here is CAWSYRGLHSPLHF. DNA for the CDR3: TGTGCCTGGAGTTACAGGGGGTTGCATTCACCCCTCCACTTT.

The chain carries TRBV29-1 and TRBJ2-5; 7 nucleotides agree with TRBD2. The germline CDR1 and CDR2 sequences are SQVTM and ANQGSEA. V dropped 3 bases and J dropped 7; count of bases not matched to a gene: 5. This CDR3 region has 12 residues. This chain's CDR3 is CSVEEGRGTQYF. DNA for the CDR3: TGCAGCGTTGAGGAGGGGAGGGGGACCCAGTACTTC.